The 23 T cell receptor beta chains in this list originate from one sample, sequenced in a study of yellow fever vaccine responses in identical twins. TCRdb called the RT-PCR reads again in MiXCR, with one record for every CDR3 protein. The profile shows about 19,000 distinct CDR3 sequences, approximately 79% of them singletons. The sequences come from T cells from blood (PBMCs), unsorted or a sorted subset (not recorded which), collected before or after yellow fever vaccination (not recorded which). The receptors stem from a woman aged 18-30 years who received the yellow fever vaccine.

The V and J genes are TRBV5-1 and TRBJ1-1; no clear D. Trimming cost V 5 bases and J 0 bases, with 11 bases left between them. Germline V lookup: CDR1 SGHRS, CDR2 YFSETQ. The length of the CDR3 is 14 residues. The CDR3 spells CASRPEEMNTEAFF. The DNA of the CDR3 is TGCGCCAGCAGGCCCGAGGAGATGAACACTGAAGCTTTCTTT.

The chain joins TRBV12-3 or TRBV12-4 to TRBJ1-5; 8 nucleotides agree with TRBD1. With 6 bases clipped from V and 6 bases from J, the junction kept 7 bases outside the gene matches. The CDR3 loop spans 14 amino acids. CDR3 sequence reads: CASSDRGIFQPQHF. In nucleotides, the CDR3 is TGTGCCAGCAGCGACAGGGGAATTTTTCAGCCCCAGCATTTT.

The J gene is TRBJ2-5, the V gene TRBV18, with D unclear. CDR1 and CDR2 from the germline V gene are KGHSH and LQKENI. This CDR3 is 11 amino acids long. Trimming took off 5 bases at V and 0 bases at J, with 1 base between the two ends. In DNA form, the CDR3 reads TGTGCCAGCTCATACCAAGAGACCCAGTACTTC. Encoded protein: CASSYQETQYF.

There are a few counts of this clonotype. This chain uses TRBV12-3 or TRBV12-4 with TRBJ1-1, with TRBD1 matching over 7 bases. J lost 2 bases, V lost 5 bases, and 5 bases had no gene match. The length of the CDR3 is 14 residues. The CDR3: CASSTDRVNTEAFF. In nucleotides, the CDR3 is TGTGCCAGCAGTACAGACAGGGTAAACACTGAAGCTTTCTTT.

V and J are TRBV29-1 and TRBJ1-4; D unresolved. This CDR3 has 12 amino acids. V was pared by 6 bases and J by 10 bases, with 15 bases between. Germline values: CDR1 SQVTM, CDR2 ANQGSEA. As DNA, the CDR3 is TGCAGCGTCCCCGGGGTAGACGGAAAACTGTTTTTT. Translating gives CSVPGVDGKLFF.

The J gene is TRBJ1-2, the V gene TRBV20-1; TRBD1 might be the D (5 bases). CDR1 and CDR2 from the germline V gene are DFQATT and SNEGSKA (reference sequence). Trimming left V 7 bases short and J 0 bases short, with 18 bases between. This CDR3 has 15 amino acids. The CDR3 DNA follows: TGCAGTGTCTACCCCCAGGGAGTACCTAACTATGGCTACACCTTC. Translated: CSVYPQGVPNYGYTF.

The chain carries TRBV5-1 and TRBJ2-1; D uncertain. The V gene's germline CDR1 is SGHRS and CDR2 YFSETQ. This CDR3 region has 14 residues. V shed 0 bases and J shed 8 bases, with 12 bases lying between them. CDR3 DNA sequence: TGCGCCAGCAGCTTGGAGGCAGCGATCGATGAGCAGTTCTTC. Translating it yields CASSLEAAIDEQFF.

The chain couples TRBV2 to TRBJ1-5, with no clear D. CDR1 SNHLY and CDR2 FYNNEI come from the germline V gene. The CDR3 sequence is 14 residues long. V was trimmed by 2 bases and J by 4 bases, leaving 9 bases between them. Written as DNA, the CDR3 is TGTGCCAGCAGTGAATTTTCGGGAAATCAGCCCCAGCATTTT. Its translation is CASSEFSGNQPQHF.

The gene calls are TRBV14 and TRBJ2-7; D gene ambiguous. This CDR3 spans 14 amino acids. V lost 4 bases and J lost 3, with 13 bases in between. Per the germline V gene, CDR1 is SGHDN and CDR2 is FVKESK. The CDR3, as DNA: TGTGCCAGCAGCCGAGTCGGGTTTCTCTACGAGCAGTACTTC. The encoded protein is CASSRVGFLYEQYF.

The V gene is TRBV15, the J gene TRBJ2-7; D gene uncertain. Germline assignment: CDR1 LNHNV and CDR2 YYDKDF (reference sequence). CDR3 length: 13 amino acids. The V end was cut by 8 bases, the J end by 1 base, with 12 bases between. Here the CDR3 DNA reads TGTGCCACCTCTCCCCTAGGTTCCTACGAGCAGTACTTC. Residues: CATSPLGSYEQYF.

V usage is TRBV7-6 and J usage is TRBJ1-1; 7 bases are a match to TRBD1. Germline V gene sequence: CDR1 SGHVS, CDR2 FNYEAQ. V gave up 1 base and J gave up 7 bases; unmatched junction bases: 9. The CDR3 consists of 15 residues. Here the CDR3 DNA reads TGTGCCAGCAGCTTAGTAGCGAGAGGGACAGATGAAGCTTTCTTT. Translating gives CASSLVARGTDEAFF.

This clonotype was detected a few times. This chain links TRBV29-1 with TRBJ2-2, with D tentatively TRBD1 (5 bases). Between the trimmed V and J ends, which lost 5 bases and 7 bases, there was a span of 14 bases. CDR3 size: 13 residues. Germline V gene lookup returns CDR1 SQVTM and CDR2 ANQGSEA. DNA of the CDR3: TGCAGCGTTCGGCAGGGTGAGATCGGGGAGCTGTTTTTT. Translated, it gives CSVRQGEIGELFF.

A single count supports this clonotype. The chain couples TRBV7-6 to TRBJ1-3; D is undetermined. The germline CDR1 and CDR2 sequences are SGHVS and FNYEAQ. V lost 1 base and J lost 0, with 13 bases in between. The CDR3 loop spans 17 amino acids. The CDR3 DNA sequence: TGTGCCAGCAGCTTAGTGGGAACAGCCGTCTCTGGAAACACCATATATTTT. Its translation: CASSLVGTAVSGNTIYF.

This clonotype was recorded a few times. This sequence joins TRBV28 and TRBJ1-5; weak D call: TRBD1 (5 bases). The germline CDR1 and CDR2 sequences are MDHEN and SYDVKM. The CDR3 runs to 17 residues. V was trimmed by 5 bases and J by 2 bases, leaving 19 bases between them. CDR3 region: CASSTAASGLRNQPQHF. For the CDR3, the DNA is TGTGCCAGCAGTACGGCGGCATCGGGGCTACGCAATCAGCCCCAGCATTTT.

This chain links TRBV6-5 with TRBJ1-2; maybe TRBD1 (6 bases). The germline V gene encodes CDR1 MNHEY and CDR2 SVGAGI. CDR3 length: 15 amino acids. V was pared by 0 bases and J by 4 bases, with 12 bases between. The chain's CDR3 is CASSYSPGVGYGYTF. CDR3 nucleotides: TGTGCCAGCAGTTACTCGCCAGGGGTAGGCTATGGCTACACCTTC.

This chain links TRBV20-1 with TRBJ2-1; the D gene is possibly TRBD1 (5 bases). Germline V gene sequence: CDR1 DFQATT, CDR2 SNEGSKA (reference sequence). This CDR3 contains 11 residues. Trimming pared 4 bases from V and 7 bases from J, leaving 8 bases between. The CDR3 bases are TGCAGTGCTAAAAGGGGTAATGAGCAGTTCTTC. Its protein is CSAKRGNEQFF.

J is TRBJ1-5 and V is TRBV20-1; possibly TRBD1 for D (5 bases). V was cut by 6 bases and J by 2 bases, with 14 bases left in between. Germline V gene sequence: CDR1 DFQATT, CDR2 SNEGSKA (reference sequence). This CDR3 comprises 14 residues. CDR3 sequence reads: CSAKTAGGNQPQHF. CDR3 nucleotide sequence: TGCAGTGCAAAGACAGCCGGGGGCAATCAGCCCCAGCATTTT.

This clonotype showed up just a few times. The chain couples TRBV4-1 to TRBJ2-1; TRBD2 is a possible D gene (6 bases). Germline values: CDR1 MGHRA, CDR2 YSYEKL. CDR3 length: 18 residues. Trimming shortened V by 4 bases and J by 0 bases, and 19 bases separated the two germline ends. CDR3 region: CASSLSRRGSGSYNEQFF. The CDR3 nucleotides read TGCGCCAGCAGCCTCTCTAGGCGGGGTTCAGGCTCCTACAATGAGCAGTTCTTC.

The chain combines TRBV3-1 with TRBJ1-2; D is perhaps TRBD1 (5 bases). The CDR3 has 12 residues. V lost 4 bases, J lost 3 bases, and 6 bases lay in between. Germline V CDR1 and CDR2: LGHDT, YNNKEL (reference sequence). The CDR3 reads CASSPGYYGYTF. The CDR3 nucleotides are TGTGCCAGCAGCCCAGGGTACTATGGCTACACCTTC.

The chain uses TRBV2 and TRBJ2-1; 12 bases map to TRBD2. V was pared by 5 bases and J by 5 bases, with 13 bases of the junction left unmatched. Germline CDR1 SNHLY, CDR2 FYNNEI. This CDR3 is built from 18 residues. CDR3 region: CASSHGTSGLTPDNEQFF. The CDR3 region has the DNA TGTGCCAGCAGTCACGGGACTAGCGGGCTCACCCCCGACAATGAGCAGTTCTTC.

This clonotype was picked up a small number of times. The chain carries TRBV6-5 and TRBJ2-1, with TRBD2 identical over 9 bases. Germline V gene sequence: CDR1 MNHEY, CDR2 SVGAGI. This CDR3 is built from 17 residues. The junction had 10 bases not matched to a gene; V was cut back by 0 bases and J by 7 bases. CDR3 in amino acids: CASSYSLAGKTFNEQFF. CDR3 sequence (DNA): TGTGCCAGCAGTTACTCCCTAGCGGGGAAAACCTTTAATGAGCAGTTCTTC.

This chain links TRBV2 with TRBJ1-3; D ambiguous. The V end was cut by 7 bases, the J end by 4 bases, with 8 bases between. The CDR3 runs 12 residues. Looked up from germline, CDR1 is SNHLY and CDR2 is FYNNEI. CDR3 sequence reads: CASISRGNTIYF. CDR3 nucleotide sequence: TGTGCCAGCATCAGCCGGGGAAACACCATATATTTT.

The V call is TRBV20-1, the J call TRBJ1-6; TRBD1 matches at 10 bases. J lost 7 bases, V lost 0 bases, and 3 bases had no gene match. The V gene's germline CDR1 is DFQATT and CDR2 SNEGSKA (reference sequence). The CDR3 runs 15 residues. The CDR3 here is CSARDWGQGNSPLHF. CDR3 in DNA: TGCAGTGCTAGAGATTGGGGACAGGGGAATTCACCCCTCCACTTT.